Following are 8 T cell receptor beta chains from one sample sequenced in a study of response to subunit inactivated influenza vaccine. TCRdb analysed the RT-PCR reads with MiXCR anew, one entry per CDR3 protein. Among roughly 700,000 distinct CDR3 sequences listed, around a sixth were seen once. This material consisted of PBMCs from blood, taken 11 to 12 days after vaccination. The receptor set was obtained from a man aged 45-65 years who received an inactivated influenza vaccine.

This clonotype was observed a few times. The gene calls are TRBV12-3 or TRBV12-4 and TRBJ1-5, with D possibly being TRBD1 (6 bases). V lost 1 base, J lost 7 bases, and 11 bases lay in between. The CDR3 totals 14 residues. CDR3 DNA sequence: TGTGCCAGCAGTTTAGGGCAGGGACAACAGCCCCAGCATTTT. Its translation is CASSLGQGQQPQHF.

In its sample, this clonotype was seen a few times. This sequence joins TRBV6-6 and TRBJ2-1; 7 positions match TRBD1. The CDR3 loop spans 13 amino acids. The junction had 5 bases not matched to a gene; V was cut back by 6 bases and J by 6 bases. The germline V gene encodes CDR1 MNHNY and CDR2 SVGAGI (reference sequence). The CDR3 is CASRTGQFNEQFF. In DNA form, the CDR3 reads TGTGCCAGCAGAACGGGACAGTTCAATGAGCAGTTCTTC.

The chain employs TRBV6-2 or TRBV6-3 and TRBJ2-3; D gene unclear. The CDR3 has 17 residues. Per the germline V gene, CDR1 is MNHEY and CDR2 is SVGEGT. The V end lost 0 bases, the J end lost 5 bases, and 18 bases lay between the germline ends. The CDR3 bases are TGTGCCAGCAGTTACTCCACCCTGGGATCGGAGAAAGATACGCAGTATTTT. Protein product: CASSYSTLGSEKDTQYF.

V and J are TRBV4-3 and TRBJ2-7; TRBD2 matches 10 bases. Germline V CDR1 and CDR2: LGHNA, YSLEER. There are 15 residues in the CDR3. Trimming cost V 4 bases and J 2 bases; bases outside gene matches: 5. CDR3 nucleotides: TGCGCCAGCAGCCCTAGCGGGAGTAGCCCCTACGAGCAGTACTTC. Its translation is CASSPSGSSPYEQYF.

The chain recombines TRBV19 with TRBJ2-1, with a weak D call TRBD1 (5 bases). V was shortened by 3 bases and J by 1 base, with 7 bases between the two germline ends. The CDR3 has 14 amino acids. Germline CDR1 reads LNHDA; CDR2 reads SQIVND (reference sequence). The CDR3 sequence: CASSIQGSYNEQFF. The CDR3 DNA is TGTGCCAGTAGTATCCAGGGTTCCTACAATGAGCAGTTCTTC.

This clonotype was seen more than once but under ten times. V gene TRBV12-3 or TRBV12-4 combines with J gene TRBJ2-5; TRBD2 matches 10 bases. The CDR3 is made up of 16 amino acids. The V segment lost 6 bases and the J segment 3 bases; nucleotides outside the gene matches: 10. The CDR3 sequence: CASSISSGGAKETQYF. The CDR3 DNA reads as TGTGCCAGCAGCATATCGAGCGGGGGGGCCAAAGAGACCCAGTACTTC.

The chain carries TRBV18 and TRBJ2-6; D ambiguous. Trimming shortened V by 5 bases and J by 1 base, and 12 bases separated the two germline ends. This CDR3 spans 16 amino acids. CDR1 is KGHSH, CDR2 LQKENI, per germline. The CDR3 here is CASSSASVSGANVLTF. The CDR3 nucleotides are TGTGCCAGCTCATCCGCCTCCGTTTCTGGGGCCAACGTCCTGACTTTC.

The genes are TRBV6-5 and TRBJ1-2; D is uncertain. The CDR3 is 15 residues long. V was pared by 2 bases and J by 4 bases, with 14 bases between. Germline V gene lookup returns CDR1 MNHEY and CDR2 SVGAGI. CDR3 bases: TGTGCCAGCAGTTACGATAAGGAATCGGTCTATGGCTACACCTTC. Encoded protein: CASSYDKESVYGYTF.